These 10 T cell receptor beta chains were all obtained from the same sample, sequenced in a study of cytomegalovirus exposure and HLA in healthy donors. The PCR made use of 60 Vbeta and 13 Jbeta primers. TCRdb's copy holds only in-frame clones and misses some; the assay was immunoSEQ multiplex PCR. The top ten clones hold roughly 15% of a sample with approximately 220,000 clones, about 74% of them seen once. Sequencing used PBMCs. The receptors were sampled from a man in his forties in good health and CMV-seronegative.

The sample holds a few counts of this clone. The V call is TRBV28, the J call TRBJ1-1; tentatively, D is TRBD1 (5 bases). This CDR3 contains 14 residues. Trimming pared 2 bases from V and 6 bases from J, leaving 13 bases between. Germline V gene data show CDR1 as MDHEN and CDR2 as SYDVKM. CDR3 loop: CASSLTQVGSEAFF. For the CDR3, the DNA is TGTGCCAGCAGTTTAACACAGGTCGGATCTGAAGCTTTCTTT.

This chain joins TRBV7-8 and TRBJ2-7; 8 bases line up with TRBD1. V was clipped by 5 bases and J by 3 bases; unmatched bases: 18. Germline-derived CDR1 and CDR2 are SGHVS and FQNEAQ. CDR3 length: 18 amino acids. In DNA form, the CDR3 reads TGTGCCAGCAGCCAGGGACAGGAGACGACGCTGACCCTCTACGAGCAGTACTTC. As protein: CASSQGQETTLTLYEQYF.

This clone was seen a few times. The rearrangement joins TRBV4-1 to TRBJ2-1; D gene ambiguous. In germline, CDR1 is MGHRA, CDR2 YSYEKL. Trimming removed 4 bases from V and 0 bases from J, with 10 bases in between. CDR3 length equals 15 residues. CDR3 nucleotide sequence: TGCGCCAGCAGCCCTCAACTTTACTCCTACAATGAGCAGTTCTTC. This codes for CASSPQLYSYNEQFF.

This clone was detected once. This chain joins TRBV27 and TRBJ1-1; D possibly corresponds to TRBD1 (5 bases). V shed 0 bases and J shed 1 base, with 15 bases lying between them. The CDR3 spans 17 residues. CDR1 is MNHEY and CDR2 is SMNVEV in the germline V gene (reference sequence). The CDR3 sequence: CASSLSSGGIRNTEAFF. The CDR3 nucleotides are TGTGCCAGCAGTTTATCCTCGGGGGGGATTAGGAACACTGAAGCTTTCTTT.

The J gene is TRBJ1-1, the V gene TRBV9, with TRBD1 identical over 9 bases. CDR1 and CDR2 from the germline V gene are SGDLS and YYNGEE. The CDR3 has 16 amino acids. After removal of 4 bases from V and 4 bases from J, the junction contained 11 bases not matched to a gene. The CDR3: CASSPLGGQGSTEAFF. CDR3 nucleotide sequence: TGTGCCAGCAGCCCGTTGGGGGGACAGGGAAGCACTGAAGCTTTCTTT.

This chain joins TRBV29-1 and TRBJ2-7; a weak D match, TRBD1 (6 bases). Germline CDR1 SQVTM, CDR2 ANQGSEA. V lost 1 base and J 1 base, leaving 14 bases between the germline ends. The CDR3 spans 15 residues. This chain's CDR3 is CSVEVAGEISYEQYF. DNA of the CDR3: TGCAGCGTTGAAGTCGCAGGGGAAATTTCCTACGAGCAGTACTTC.

The chain links TRBV5-1 to TRBJ2-5, with 9 positions matching TRBD1. Looked up from germline, CDR1 is SGHRS and CDR2 is YFSETQ. V lost 4 bases, J lost 5 bases, and 9 bases stayed unmatched. The CDR3 runs 15 residues. CDR3 nucleotide sequence: TGCGCCAGCAGCGCCGGACAGGGGATTTGGGAGACCCAGTACTTC. Protein product: CASSAGQGIWETQYF.

The chain joins TRBV7-2 to TRBJ2-1, with TRBD2 as a possible D gene (6 bases). The CDR3 loop spans 13 amino acids. Trimming removed 1 base at V and 10 bases at J, with 11 bases between. Germline V gene lookup returns CDR1 SGHTA and CDR2 FQGNSA. This CDR3 is CASSLVVADEQFF. The CDR3 coding sequence is TGTGCCAGCAGCTTAGTAGTAGCGGACGAGCAGTTCTTC.

The chain combines TRBV7-6 with TRBJ2-1; TRBD2 matches at 7 bases. CDR1 and CDR2 (germline): SGHVS, FNYEAQ. Trimming removed 5 bases from V and 6 bases from J; junction bases left unmatched: 10. The CDR3 has 15 residues. The CDR3 region has the DNA TGTGCCAGCAGCGCCGGGGCTAGCGGTTTCAATGAGCAGTTCTTC. Residues: CASSAGASGFNEQFF.

This chain links TRBV7-3 with TRBJ2-3; D not resolved. The CDR3 extends over 13 amino acids. Trimming left V 4 bases short and J 1 base short, with 6 bases between. Germline V gene sequence: CDR1 SGHTA, CDR2 FQGTGA. The CDR3 nucleotides are TGTGCCAGCAGCTCCGCGGGCACAGATACGCAGTATTTT. This encodes CASSSAGTDTQYF. Full variable domain (outside the CDR3, taken from reference TRBV7-3 and TRBJ2-3): GAGVSQTPSNKVTEKGKYVELRCDPISGHTALYWYRQSLGQGPEFLIYFQGTGAADDSGLPNDRFFAVRPEGSVSTLKIQRTERGDSAVYLCASSSAGTDTQYFGPGTRLTVL.